Described below is a single T cell receptor (beta chain) sequence and its context. Unique molecular identifiers tagged the TCRbeta library. From the PCR reads, TCRdb called clonotypes with MiXCR, one entry per CDR3 protein. The sample includes around 680,000 distinct CDR3 sequences, 16% seen only once; the top ten take approximately 1.1%. These data originate in a study of T-cell reconstitution after alpha-beta-depleted transplantation in children. The CDR3 has 15 residues. Trimming took 1 base from V and 7 from J, leaving 17 bases between them. Germline V gene data show CDR1 as SGHNT and CDR2 as YENEEA.

The TCR comes from a human donor who donated a stem cell graft to a child with acute myeloid leukemia. This material consisted of PBMCs from the stem cell graft donor, taken from the stem cell graft. This chain connects TRBV11-3 to TRBJ2-7; D is possibly TRBD1 or TRBD2 (5 bases each). The CDR3 protein is CASSLVGTLAIEQYF. For the CDR3, the DNA is TGTGCCAGCAGCTTAGTCGGGACGCTGGCTATTGAGCAGTACTTC.